Following are 10 T cell receptor beta chains from one sample sequenced in a study of PD-1 blockade in classical Hodgkin lymphoma (dated by TCRdb to 2020 to 2022). The protocol used for the library was the immunoSEQ multiplex PCR assay. TCRdb provides this immuneACCESS table in a form limited to in-frame rearrangements. Some clones are lacking; in checked studies, under half of them reflect an unresolved V gene, and why the rest are absent is not known. In this sample the table shows 40,000 or so clones, 60% to 85% of which occur a single time. The biggest ten clones account for roughly 9.8% of the sample. This sample's time point label indicates: cycle 1 day 1 (C1D1), immediately before nivolumab initiation. Every trial patient had relapsed after autologous stem cell transplantation, and cohorts A, B and C differed in prior brentuximab vedotin exposure. Sequences were derived from peripheral blood mononuclear cells (PBMCs), sampled at baseline. Every receptor here comes from a human donor with classical Hodgkin lymphoma.

The chain recombines TRBV27 with TRBJ2-3; D perhaps matches TRBD1 (6 bases). Germline CDR1 is MNHEY and CDR2 is SMNVEV (reference sequence). The CDR3 extends over 14 amino acids. V was pared by 1 base and J by 4 bases, with 9 bases between. The chain's CDR3 is CASSLWDTADTQYF. For the CDR3, the DNA is TGTGCCAGCAGTTTATGGGACACCGCAGATACGCAGTATTTT.

CDR3 nucleotides: TGTGCCAGTAGTACTCCGACAGGGGCCAAAAACATTCAGTACTTC. It codes for CASSTPTGAKNIQYF. The gene calls are TRBV19 and TRBJ2-4; 7 bases map to TRBD1. Germline CDR1 LNHDA, CDR2 SQIVND (reference sequence). There are 15 residues in the CDR3. V was pared by 4 bases and J by 1 base, with 4 bases of the junction left unmatched. Full variable domain (rest looked up from reference TRBV19 and TRBJ2-4): DGGITQSPKYLFRKEGQNVTLSCEQNLNHDAMYWYRQDPGQGLRLIYYSQIVNDFQKGDIAEGYSVSREKKESFPLTVTSAQKNPTAFYLCASSTPTGAKNIQYFGAGTRLSVL.

The gene calls are TRBV9 and TRBJ2-2, with 11 bases identical to TRBD2. Germline values: CDR1 SGDLS, CDR2 YYNGEE. The CDR3 is made up of 16 amino acids. The V gene end was trimmed by 2 bases and the J gene end by 1 base; junction bases not matched to a gene: 1. CDR3 DNA: TGTGCCAGCAGCGTCGGGACTAGCGGGAACACCGGGGAGCTGTTTTTT. Translated, it gives CASSVGTSGNTGELFF.

A few counts support this clone. The chain uses TRBV11-2 and TRBJ1-6; the D is unclear. The CDR3 spans 15 residues. Germline assignment: CDR1 SGHAT and CDR2 FQNNGV. Trimming pared 0 bases from V and 7 bases from J, leaving 10 bases between. CDR3 amino acids: CASSLDWASNSPLHF. CDR3 nucleotides: TGTGCCAGCAGCTTAGATTGGGCCAGCAATTCACCCCTCCACTTT.

The chain links TRBV6-5 to TRBJ1-1; no reliable D call. The CDR3 is made up of 15 amino acids. The V gene's germline CDR1 is MNHEY and CDR2 SVGAGI. Deletions cut 0 bases from V and 1 base from J, with 9 bases between. The CDR3 nucleotides read TGTGCCAGCAGTTACTCTCCAGTTTCGAACACTGAAGCTTTCTTT. Translated, it gives CASSYSPVSNTEAFF.

Concerning this clone itself: This may arise from a read error, as a much more abundant clone is one base away. J is TRBJ1-2 and V is TRBV18, with D tentatively TRBD1 (6 bases). Looked up from germline, CDR1 is KGHSH and CDR2 is LQKENI. This CDR3 region has 16 residues. Trimming removed 2 bases from V and 4 bases from J, with 17 bases in between. This CDR3 is CASSPEIGGEGYGYTF. As DNA, the CDR3 is TGTGCCAGCTCACCAGAGATAGGGGGGGAAGGCTATGGCTACACCTTC.

The rearrangement links TRBV6-5 to TRBJ2-2; D is perhaps TRBD1 (6 bases). This CDR3 has 15 amino acids. Trimming left V 5 bases short and J 1 base short, with 11 bases between. Germline CDR1 reads MNHEY; CDR2 reads SVGAGI. The CDR3 DNA sequence: TGTGCCAGCAGTCCCGGGACATTGAACACCGGGGAGCTGTTTTTT. Translating it yields CASSPGTLNTGELFF.

This clone was detected many times. The rearrangement links TRBV7-9 to TRBJ2-7, with D possibly TRBD2 on 5 matching bases. The V and J ends lost 5 bases and 6 bases respectively, with 23 bases between them. CDR3 size: 16 residues. The germline CDR1 and CDR2 sequences are SEHNR and FQNEAQ (reference sequence). CDR3 region: CASSNRRLTISPEQYF. CDR3 bases: TGTGCCAGCAGCAATAGGCGGCTGACTATCTCCCCCGAGCAGTACTTC.

This chain connects TRBV5-1 to TRBJ1-5, with D possibly TRBD1 on 5 matching bases. The CDR3 length is 14 residues. Germline V gives CDR1 SGHRS, CDR2 YFSETQ. V was trimmed by 4 bases and J by 4 bases, leaving 12 bases between them. The CDR3 loop reads CASSPGLLNQPQHF. CDR3 bases: TGCGCCAGCAGCCCGGGACTCTTAAATCAGCCCCAGCATTTT.

The gene calls are TRBV7-8 and TRBJ2-7; D is unresolved. This CDR3 contains 14 residues. In germline, CDR1 is SGHVS, CDR2 FQNEAQ. Trimming left V 5 bases short and J 6 bases short, with 17 bases between. DNA of the CDR3: TGTGCCAGCAGCCTACCGGGCCATCTGCCCGAGCAGTACTTC. Its protein is CASSLPGHLPEQYF.